This is a list of T cell receptor beta chains from one sample in a study of neoadjuvant anti-PD-1 for oral cavity cancer. Assay used: immunoSEQ multiplex PCR; TCRdb lists only in-frame clones, some missing. This table has 50,000 to 65,000 clones, around 85% appearing once. The material sequenced was PBMCs, taken before nivolumab (anti-PD-1) treatment. The receptors here all came from a person aged 35 to 85 with oral cavity squamous cell carcinoma. The CDR3 runs from the conserved cysteine through the conserved F or W. Fields, in order: clone size, V gene, J gene, CDR3 protein. Part of the rows lack a size; the others show once, few, many or a class for expanded clones.

clone_size: once; v_call: TRBV10-2; j_call: TRBJ1-5; cdr3_aa: CASSESGGRQPQHF
clone_size: NA; v_call: TRBV15; j_call: TRBJ2-1; cdr3_aa: CATSRAGTAYNEQFF
clone_size: few; v_call: TRBV9; j_call: TRBJ2-3; cdr3_aa: CASSLSGKLDTQYF
clone_size: NA; v_call: TRBV11-2; j_call: TRBJ1-3; cdr3_aa: CASSLVREDIYF
clone_size: NA; v_call: TRBV29-1; j_call: TRBJ1-4; cdr3_aa: CSVTYGGKYEKLFF
clone_size: NA; v_call: TRBV28; j_call: TRBJ1-6; cdr3_aa: CASRPGHLSYNSPLHF
clone_size: NA; v_call: TRBV19; j_call: TRBJ2-2; cdr3_aa: CASSILRGENTGELFF
clone_size: NA; v_call: TRBV27; j_call: TRBJ2-5; cdr3_aa: CASSSRGFIPWGGVKETQYF
clone_size: NA; v_call: TRBV5-4; j_call: TRBJ2-5; cdr3_aa: CASSAALAGAQETQYF
clone_size: NA; v_call: TRBV9; j_call: TRBJ1-1; cdr3_aa: CASSVGDRPNTEAFF
clone_size: NA; v_call: TRBV7-9; j_call: TRBJ2-3; cdr3_aa: CASSLRRGGQADTQYF
clone_size: NA; v_call: TRBV6-5; j_call: TRBJ2-7; cdr3_aa: CASSPVGPKDEQYF
clone_size: NA; v_call: TRBV18; j_call: TRBJ1-2; cdr3_aa: CASSPQAGGYTF
clone_size: NA; v_call: TRBV29-1; j_call: TRBJ2-3; cdr3_aa: CSVEERAQYF
clone_size: few; v_call: TRBV2; j_call: TRBJ2-3; cdr3_aa: CASSEAGVAADTQYF
clone_size: NA; v_call: TRBV19; j_call: TRBJ2-7; cdr3_aa: CASIGTGESEQYF
clone_size: NA; v_call: TRBV15; j_call: TRBJ2-4; cdr3_aa: CATSRVSDIQYF
clone_size: NA; v_call: TRBV19; j_call: TRBJ2-2; cdr3_aa: CASSSLAGGRGTGELFF
clone_size: NA; v_call: TRBV15; j_call: TRBJ2-1; cdr3_aa: CATSRVVAGGYEQFF
clone_size: NA; v_call: TRBV29-1; j_call: TRBJ1-3; cdr3_aa: CSVLGTADSGNTIYF
clone_size: once; v_call: TRBV12-2; j_call: TRBJ2-1; cdr3_aa: CASRLDRWLADSSYNEQFF
clone_size: NA; v_call: TRBV6-4; j_call: TRBJ2-1; cdr3_aa: CASSALAGHYNEQFF
clone_size: NA; v_call: TRBV6-5; j_call: TRBJ1-2; cdr3_aa: CASSWGANYGYTF
clone_size: NA; v_call: TRBV11-1; j_call: TRBJ2-1; cdr3_aa: CASSLRSNEQFF
clone_size: NA; v_call: TRBV30; j_call: TRBJ2-1; cdr3_aa: CAWGEGPLVINEQFF
clone_size: once; v_call: TRBV5-1; j_call: TRBJ2-3; cdr3_aa: CASSLVPSGHGTDTQYF
clone_size: NA; v_call: TRBV5-1; j_call: TRBJ2-3; cdr3_aa: CASSLAFSLGTSGVTITDTQYF
clone_size: once; v_call: TRBV9; j_call: TRBJ2-7; cdr3_aa: CASSGSSYEQYF
clone_size: NA; v_call: TRBV5-4; j_call: TRBJ1-5; cdr3_aa: CASSSDGLANQPQHF
clone_size: NA; v_call: TRBV6-4; j_call: TRBJ2-3; cdr3_aa: CASSRQVAGTDTQYF
clone_size: NA; v_call: TRBV6-1; j_call: TRBJ1-1; cdr3_aa: CASRNYVGDTEAFF
clone_size: once; v_call: TRBV5-4; j_call: TRBJ1-4; cdr3_aa: CASSLDRAVNEKLFF
clone_size: NA; v_call: TRBV7-2; j_call: TRBJ2-2; cdr3_aa: CASSYQPPRGVTGELFF
clone_size: NA; v_call: TRBV29-1; j_call: TRBJ1-2; cdr3_aa: CSVEEQGAQRGYTF
clone_size: NA; v_call: TRBV5-1; j_call: TRBJ1-6; cdr3_aa: CASRSRDSNNSPLHF